The 27 T cell receptor beta chains given below trace back to one sample, sequenced in a study of cytomegalovirus exposure and HLA in healthy donors. Clones were read by immunoSEQ multiplex PCR, and TCRdb kept only the in-frame ones, dropping some. Among about 130,000 clones listed, around 86% were seen once. The sample consisted of PBMCs. The receptors here all came from a woman aged 18-29 years in good health and CMV-seronegative.

The CDR3: CASTFLAGGPGNIQYF. CDR3 coding DNA: TGTGCCAGCACCTTTCTAGCGGGAGGGCCCGGAAACATTCAGTACTTC. This rearrangement joins TRBV28 to TRBJ2-4; 12 bases agree with TRBD2. CDR3 length equals 16 residues. Germline lookup yields CDR1 MDHEN and CDR2 SYDVKM. The ends lost 7 bases at V and 6 bases at J; junction bases unmatched: 10.

The chain carries TRBV18 and TRBJ2-2; a possible D gene is TRBD1 (6 bases). This CDR3 contains 15 residues. Trimming stripped 3 bases from V and 4 bases from J, with 12 bases between. From germline, CDR1 is KGHSH and CDR2 LQKENI. The CDR3 region is CASSPQQGRTGELFF. The CDR3 DNA is TGTGCCAGCTCACCCCAACAGGGACGCACCGGGGAGCTGTTTTTT.

This clone was seen a single time. The chain links TRBV6-5 to TRBJ1-1; 7 nucleotides line up with TRBD1. This CDR3 has 16 amino acids. The germline V gene encodes CDR1 MNHEY and CDR2 SVGAGI. V lost 4 bases to trimming and J lost 1 base; unmatched junction nucleotides: 9. CDR3 DNA: TGTGCCAGCAGTTCTCACCGACAGGGCCGGAACACTGAAGCTTTCTTT. This codes for CASSSHRQGRNTEAFF.

The rearrangement uses TRBV5-6 and TRBJ2-7; D is perhaps TRBD2 (6 bases). Germline V lookup: CDR1 SGHDT, CDR2 YYEEEE. V lost 0 bases, J lost 4 bases, and 8 bases lay in between. The CDR3 loop spans 13 amino acids. The CDR3 here is CASSLELAYEQYF. As DNA, the CDR3 is TGTGCCAGCAGCTTGGAACTAGCTTACGAGCAGTACTTC.

The chain employs TRBV14 and TRBJ2-3; 8 nucleotides match TRBD2. V shed 1 base, J shed 6 bases, and the junction held 15 bases outside the gene matches. In germline, CDR1 is SGHDN, CDR2 FVKESK. The CDR3 is 18 amino acids. In DNA, the CDR3 is TGTGCCAGCAGCCAAGGGTTGACTAGCGAGCCCTTCGGGGATACGCAGTATTTT. It encodes CASSQGLTSEPFGDTQYF.

The chain joins TRBV7-9 to TRBJ2-7; 9 bases align to TRBD2. V dropped 2 bases and J dropped 0; count of bases not matched to a gene: 8. Germline loops: CDR1 SEHNR, CDR2 FQNEAQ (reference sequence). The length of the CDR3 is 17 residues. This CDR3 is CASSLLPLAGSSYEQYF. The CDR3 DNA reads as TGTGCCAGCAGCTTACTCCCACTAGCGGGCAGCTCCTACGAGCAGTACTTC. The complete variable domain, with remaining parts taken from reference TRBV7-9 and TRBJ2-7, reads DTGVSQNPRHKITKRGQNVTFRCDPISEHNRLYWYRQTLGQGPEFLTYFQNEAQLEKSRLLSDRFSAERPKGSFSTLEIQRTEQGDSAMYLCASSLLPLAGSSYEQYFGPGTRLTVT.

The chain carries TRBV2 and TRBJ1-2, with 10 bases lining up with TRBD1. Trimming removed 3 bases from V and 3 bases from J; junction bases left unmatched: 7. Germline values: CDR1 SNHLY, CDR2 FYNNEI. This CDR3 comprises 16 residues. The CDR3 coding sequence is TGTGCCAGCAGTGATGGTACGACAGGGGGCGACTATGGCTACACCTTC. It is translated as CASSDGTTGGDYGYTF.

The chain links TRBV2 to TRBJ2-7; TRBD1 agrees at 10 bases. CDR1 is SNHLY and CDR2 is FYNNEI in the germline V gene. The V gene end was trimmed by 6 bases and the J gene end by 6 bases; junction bases not matched to a gene: 8. The CDR3 totals 14 residues. CDR3 nucleotide sequence: TGTGCCAGCAGGGTGACAGGGGGCGCGACCGAGCAGTACTTC. It translates to CASRVTGGATEQYF.

V and J are TRBV10-3 and TRBJ2-7; D might be TRBD1 (6 bases). There are 14 residues in the CDR3. Germline-derived CDR1 and CDR2 are ENHRY and SYGVKD. The germline V and J ends were trimmed by 4 bases and 4 bases, with 14 bases remaining between them. The CDR3 DNA reads as TGTGCCATCAGTGGGGCAGGGGTTTCGTACGAGCAGTACTTC. Protein product: CAISGAGVSYEQYF.

The chain combines TRBV9 with TRBJ2-7; 7 positions agree with TRBD1. V dropped 4 bases and J dropped 0; count of bases not matched to a gene: 4. Germline CDR1 is SGDLS and CDR2 is YYNGEE. This CDR3 spans 14 amino acids. DNA for the CDR3: TGTGCCAGCAGCCCCGGACAGGACTCCTACGAGCAGTACTTC. This translates into CASSPGQDSYEQYF.

The rearrangement uses TRBV28 and TRBJ1-3; TRBD1 is a possible D gene (5 bases). Germline assignment: CDR1 MDHEN and CDR2 SYDVKM. There are 15 residues in the CDR3. Trimming left V 2 bases short and J 2 bases short, with 10 bases between. The CDR3 nucleotides are TGTGCCAGCAGTTTACGGGGGTCTACTGGAAACACCATATATTTT. Protein sequence: CASSLRGSTGNTIYF.

This chain joins TRBV5-6 and TRBJ2-1; TRBD2 might be the D (6 bases). V was pared by 4 bases and J by 15 bases, with 20 bases between. The CDR3 runs to 13 residues. From germline, CDR1 is SGHDT and CDR2 YYEEEE. The CDR3 spells CASSKFEAGRRFF. CDR3 in DNA: TGTGCCAGCAGCAAATTCGAGGCGGGAAGGAGGTTCTTC. Variable domain in full (rest from reference TRBV5-6 and TRBJ2-1): DAGVTQSPTHLIKTRGQQVTLRCSPKSGHDTVSWYQQALGQGPQFIFQYYEEEERQRGNFPDRFSGHQFPNYSSELNVNALLLGDSALYLCASSKFEAGRRFFGPGTRLTVL.

The chain uses TRBV7-6 and TRBJ2-6; TRBD2 might be the D (5 bases). V dropped 3 bases and J dropped 1 base, with 10 bases sitting between them. This CDR3 has 16 amino acids. The germline V gene encodes CDR1 SGHVS and CDR2 FNYEAQ. CDR3 residues: CASSFSAWSGANVLTF. For the CDR3, the DNA is TGTGCCAGCAGCTTTAGCGCCTGGTCTGGGGCCAACGTCCTGACTTTC.

The J gene is TRBJ2-7, the V gene TRBV5-1, with D possibly TRBD1 on 6 matching bases. This CDR3 contains 15 residues. Germline lookup yields CDR1 SGHRS and CDR2 YFSETQ. The V end lost 1 base, the J end lost 3 bases, and 14 bases lay between the germline ends. The DNA for the CDR3 is TGCGCCAGCAGCTTGTCCCAGGGGTCAGGCTACGAGCAGTACTTC. The encoded protein is CASSLSQGSGYEQYF.

The chain is built from TRBV6-4 and TRBJ2-1; 14 bases fit TRBD2. CDR3 length equals 15 residues. Germline V gene sequence: CDR1 MRHNA, CDR2 SNTAGT. V gave up 6 bases and J gave up 5 bases; unmatched junction bases: 3. The CDR3 is CASSRGLAGDNEQFF. CDR3 sequence (DNA): TGTGCCAGCAGCAGGGGACTAGCGGGGGACAATGAGCAGTTCTTC.

The chain links TRBV18 to TRBJ2-6; TRBD2 might be the D (6 bases). Per germline, CDR1 KGHSH and CDR2 LQKENI. This CDR3 has 17 amino acids. Trimming took 2 bases from V and 0 from J, leaving 11 bases between them. CDR3 DNA: TGTGCCAGCTCACCAAGGGTAGCGGACTCTGGGGCCAACGTCCTGACTTTC. Its protein is CASSPRVADSGANVLTF.

This chain uses TRBV28 with TRBJ2-3; D is ambiguous. The V gene's germline CDR1 is MDHEN and CDR2 SYDVKM. The CDR3 has 13 residues. V lost 3 bases, J lost 5 bases, and 9 bases lay in between. The CDR3 here is CASSFPQEDTQYF. The CDR3 nucleotides are TGTGCCAGCAGTTTCCCCCAGGAAGATACGCAGTATTTT.

The chain uses TRBV29-1 and TRBJ2-7, with D possibly TRBD1 on 5 matching bases. The CDR3 is 12 residues long. V was clipped by 4 bases and J by 5 bases, with 12 bases between them. Germline V CDR1 and CDR2: SQVTM, ANQGSEA. The CDR3 here is CSVGGARNEQYF. DNA for the CDR3: TGCAGCGTTGGTGGGGCTCGGAACGAGCAGTACTTC.

The chain combines TRBV5-5 with TRBJ2-7; 9 bases match TRBD1. J was trimmed by 4 bases and V by 4 bases; bases with no gene match: 9. Germline V gene sequence: CDR1 SGHKS, CDR2 YYEKEE (reference sequence). The CDR3 totals 15 residues. The DNA for the CDR3 is TGTGCCAGCAGCCGGTTGCTGGACAGGGGTTACGAGCAGTACTTC. It yields the protein CASSRLLDRGYEQYF.

The V call is TRBV5-4, the J call TRBJ2-2, with a tentative D call TRBD1 (6 bases). Trimming stripped 7 bases from V and 8 bases from J, with 12 bases between. Germline lookup yields CDR1 SGHNT and CDR2 YYREEE (reference sequence). The CDR3 has 12 residues. The CDR3 region is CASGRGMGELFF. The CDR3, as DNA: TGTGCCAGCGGAAGGGGGATGGGGGAGCTGTTTTTT.

V gene TRBV6-1 combines with J gene TRBJ2-7; maybe TRBD1 (5 bases). The ends were cut back, 5 bases at V and 8 bases at J, with 10 bases in the middle. Germline V gives CDR1 MNHNS, CDR2 SASEGT. CDR3 length equals 11 residues. CDR3 bases: TGTGCCAGCAGTTCCCGACAGAAGCAGTACTTC. Translated, it gives CASSSRQKQYF.

The chain is built from TRBV29-1 and TRBJ1-2; 9 bases are shared with TRBD1. V dropped 5 bases and J dropped 7; count of bases not matched to a gene: 8. CDR1 is SQVTM, CDR2 ANQGSEA, per germline. This CDR3 contains 13 residues. The CDR3 loop is CSVNRGPQSGYTF. The CDR3 DNA reads as TGCAGCGTTAACAGGGGGCCCCAATCTGGCTACACCTTC.

V is TRBV19 and J is TRBJ2-1, with 12 bases lining up with TRBD2. The CDR3 has 16 residues. The germline gives CDR1 LNHDA, CDR2 SQIVND (reference sequence). Trimming took 3 bases from V and 6 from J; bases not matched to a gene: 6. The CDR3 here is CASSIRGLAGRNEQFF. For the CDR3, the DNA is TGTGCCAGTAGTATTAGAGGACTAGCGGGACGCAATGAGCAGTTCTTC.

J is TRBJ2-1 and V is TRBV5-1; 8 bases agree with TRBD2. J lost 2 bases, V lost 4 bases, and 8 bases had no gene match. Germline loops: CDR1 SGHRS, CDR2 YFSETQ. This CDR3 contains 16 residues. The CDR3: CASSLTGGAPYNEQFF. CDR3 DNA sequence: TGCGCCAGCAGCCTGACCGGGGGGGCCCCCTACAATGAGCAGTTCTTC.

V gene TRBV28 combines with J gene TRBJ2-4; 8 bases fit TRBD2. The CDR3 extends over 14 amino acids. Germline lookup yields CDR1 MDHEN and CDR2 SYDVKM. The junction had 7 bases not matched to a gene; V was cut back by 6 bases and J by 6 bases. CDR3 DNA: TGTGCCAGCAGGGAGCGGGAGTGGAGAAACATTCAGTACTTC. This codes for CASREREWRNIQYF.

The chain recombines TRBV6-1 with TRBJ2-7; D perhaps matches TRBD2 (6 bases). The ends were cut back, 0 bases at V and 2 bases at J, with 11 bases in the middle. CDR1 is MNHNS, CDR2 SASEGT, per germline. The CDR3 is 15 residues long. CDR3 protein: CASSEAPGAAYEQYF. CDR3 nucleotide sequence: TGTGCCAGCAGTGAAGCGCCGGGAGCGGCCTACGAGCAGTACTTC.

The gene calls are TRBV11-2 and TRBJ2-1, with D unresolved. This CDR3 spans 13 amino acids. V lost 6 bases and J 0 bases, leaving 6 bases between the germline ends. Germline CDR1 reads SGHAT; CDR2 reads FQNNGV. CDR3 sequence (DNA): TGTGCCAGCAGTCTGAGCTCCTACAATGAGCAGTTCTTC. Translation: CASSLSSYNEQFF.